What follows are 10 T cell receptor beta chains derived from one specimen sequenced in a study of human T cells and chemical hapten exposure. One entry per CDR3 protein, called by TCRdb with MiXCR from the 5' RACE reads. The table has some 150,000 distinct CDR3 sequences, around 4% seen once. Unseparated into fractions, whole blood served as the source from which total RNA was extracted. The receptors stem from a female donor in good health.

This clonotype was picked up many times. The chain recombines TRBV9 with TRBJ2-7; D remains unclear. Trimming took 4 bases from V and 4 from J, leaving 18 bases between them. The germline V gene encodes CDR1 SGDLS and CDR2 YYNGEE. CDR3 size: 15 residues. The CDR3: CASSPTRSGLYEQYF. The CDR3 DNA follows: TGTGCCAGCAGCCCCACTCGCTCGGGCTTGTACGAGCAGTACTTC.

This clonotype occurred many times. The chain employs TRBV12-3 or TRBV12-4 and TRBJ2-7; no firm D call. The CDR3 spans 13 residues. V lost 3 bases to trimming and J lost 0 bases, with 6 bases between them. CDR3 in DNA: TGTGCCAGCAGTTTGACCGGCTCCTACGAGCAGTACTTC. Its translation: CASSLTGSYEQYF.

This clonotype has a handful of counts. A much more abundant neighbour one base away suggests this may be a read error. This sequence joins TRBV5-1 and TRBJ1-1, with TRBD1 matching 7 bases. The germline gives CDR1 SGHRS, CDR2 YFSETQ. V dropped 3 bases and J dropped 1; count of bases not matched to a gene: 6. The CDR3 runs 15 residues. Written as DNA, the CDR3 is TGCGCCAGCAGCTCTTCGACAGGGAGGAACACTGAAGCTTTCTTT. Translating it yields CASSSSTGRNTEAFF.

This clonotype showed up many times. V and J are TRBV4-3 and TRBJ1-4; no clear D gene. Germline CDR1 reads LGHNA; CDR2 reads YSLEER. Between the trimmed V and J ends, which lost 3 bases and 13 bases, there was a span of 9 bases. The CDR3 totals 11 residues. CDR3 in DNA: TGCGCCAGCAGCCAGTCCACTTTACTGTTTTTT. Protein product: CASSQSTLLFF.

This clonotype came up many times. DNA of the CDR3: TGTGCCAGCAGCCCAAAGGGGAGGGACTACGAGCAGTACTTC. Amino acids: CASSPKGRDYEQYF. V is TRBV7-3 and J is TRBJ2-7; the match to TRBD2 covers 7 bases. The junction had 7 bases not matched to a gene; V was cut back by 5 bases and J by 3 bases. This CDR3 spans 14 amino acids. In germline, CDR1 is SGHTA, CDR2 FQGTGA.

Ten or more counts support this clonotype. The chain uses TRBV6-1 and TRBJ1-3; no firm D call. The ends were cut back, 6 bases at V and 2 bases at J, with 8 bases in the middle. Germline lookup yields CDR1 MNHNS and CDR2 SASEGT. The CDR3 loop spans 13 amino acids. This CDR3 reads CASSTKAGNTIYF. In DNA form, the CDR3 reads TGTGCCAGCAGCACAAAGGCTGGAAACACCATATATTTT.

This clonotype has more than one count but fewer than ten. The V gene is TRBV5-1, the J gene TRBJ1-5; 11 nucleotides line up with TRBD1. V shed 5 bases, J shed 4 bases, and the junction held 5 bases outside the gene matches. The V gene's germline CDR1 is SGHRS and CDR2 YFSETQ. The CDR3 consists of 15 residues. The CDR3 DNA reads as TGCGCCAGCAGAACCGGGACAGGGGGTAATCAGCCCCAGCATTTT. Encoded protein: CASRTGTGGNQPQHF.

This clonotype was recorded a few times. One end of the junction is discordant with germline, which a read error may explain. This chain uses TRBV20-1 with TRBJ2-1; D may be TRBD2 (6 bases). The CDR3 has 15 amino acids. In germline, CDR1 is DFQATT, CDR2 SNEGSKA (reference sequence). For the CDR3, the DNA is TGCAGTGCGAGAGGAGTGGGGACGGGGGTTCATGAGCAGTTCTTC. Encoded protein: CSARGVGTGVHEQFF.

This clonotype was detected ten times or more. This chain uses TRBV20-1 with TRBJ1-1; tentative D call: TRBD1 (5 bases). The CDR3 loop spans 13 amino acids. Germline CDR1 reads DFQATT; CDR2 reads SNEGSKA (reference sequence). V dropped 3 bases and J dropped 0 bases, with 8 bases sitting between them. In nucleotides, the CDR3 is TGCAGTGCTAGTCGACAGCTGAACACTGAAGCTTTCTTT. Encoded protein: CSASRQLNTEAFF.

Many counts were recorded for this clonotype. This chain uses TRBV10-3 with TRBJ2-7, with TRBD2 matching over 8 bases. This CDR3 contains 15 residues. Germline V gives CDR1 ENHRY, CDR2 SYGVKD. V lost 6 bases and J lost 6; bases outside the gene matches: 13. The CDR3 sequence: CAIRESGGPSLEQYF. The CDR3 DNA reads TGTGCCATCAGAGAATCGGGGGGGCCTTCCCTCGAGCAGTACTTC.